Given below is one T cell receptor beta chain in context. Antigen unknown. This record belongs to a study of blood T cells in healthy people across ages. Study-level findings and limits: With donor CMV status unknown, expanded clonotype changes were possibly confounded. Among long-lived donors, naive CD4+ cells were more numerous and diversity higher than in aged donors.

The CDR3 is 13 amino acids. Per the germline V gene, CDR1 is SEHNR and CDR2 is FQNEAQ (reference sequence). The V and J ends lost 5 bases and 6 bases respectively, with 10 bases between them. A sample-barcoded 5' primer and a J-beta primer mix were used in a second PCR of roughly 7 to 11 cycles. Every cDNA molecule bore a tag from a template-switch adaptor containing 12 random nucleotides. TCRdb ran MiXCR on the 5' RACE reads and lists one entry per CDR3 protein. Of about 900,000 distinct CDR3 sequences listed, approximately 49% are singletons. The sequenced material came from blood. The receptor was derived from a man aged 30 to 39 in good health. The V gene is TRBV7-9, the J gene TRBJ2-2; D gene ambiguous. The chain's CDR3 is CASSPTVSGELFF. CDR3 DNA sequence: TGTGCCAGCAGCCCCACGGTCTCCGGGGAGCTGTTTTTT.